Following are 4 T cell receptor beta chains from one sample sequenced in a study of tumor-infiltrating lymphocytes in primary liver carcinoma. A primer matching the constant region was used to make TCR beta cDNA from 450 to 500 ng of total RNA. The TCR beta library was amplified through three nested multiplex PCR rounds in a modified ARM-PCR procedure. A C-beta reverse primer and TRBV1-TRBV30 forward primers served in each of the first two PCR rounds, at 9 to 11 cycles apiece. TCRdb recomputed calls from the multiplex PCR reads with MiXCR, one row per CDR3 protein. Of about 110,000 distinct CDR3 sequences listed, roughly 69% were seen once; the top ten hold approximately 10%. Investigators took RNA and DNA out together from about 21-30 mg of unsorted bulk tissue. What was sequenced was liver tumor tissue from sampling region 1. The sample's subset: tumor region T1, superior pole. These receptors all stem from a woman aged 60-75 years with primary liver carcinoma and hepatitis B virus infection.

In its sample, this clonotype was seen many times. V gene TRBV4-2 combines with J gene TRBJ2-2; D is possibly TRBD2 (6 bases). Germline CDR1 reads LGHNA; CDR2 reads YNFKEQ. The CDR3 extends over 16 amino acids. V was trimmed by 1 base and J by 3 bases, leaving 12 bases between them. The DNA of the CDR3 is TGTGCCAGCAGCCAAGTCTCTAGCGCCGACACCGGGGAGCTGTTTTTT. Translating gives CASSQVSSADTGELFF.

J is TRBJ1-5 and V is TRBV11-2; D is uncertain. The length of the CDR3 is 13 residues. With 7 bases removed from V and 3 bases from J, the gap between germline ends came to 10 bases. CDR1 SGHAT and CDR2 FQNNGV come from the germline V gene. The CDR3 loop reads CASKSGDNQPQHF. CDR3 DNA sequence: TGTGCCAGCAAGTCTGGGGACAATCAGCCCCAGCATTTT. The full variable domain, completed using reference TRBV11-2 and TRBJ1-5, is EAGVAQSPRYKIIEKRQSVAFWCNPISGHATLYWYQQILGQGPKLLIQFQNNGVVDDSQLPKDRFSAERLKGVDSTLKIQPAKLEDSAVYLCASKSGDNQPQHFGDGTRLSIL.

For this clonotype: At one end the junction does not follow the germline gene, possibly because of a read error. The chain recombines TRBV11-2 with TRBJ1-6; D unresolved. CDR1 is SGHAT, CDR2 FQNNGV, per germline. CDR3 length: 15 residues. The DNA for the CDR3 is TGTACCAGCAAACGGCAGGTCTCCTATAATTCACCCCTCCACTTT. Its translation is CTSKRQVSYNSPLHF.

V and J are TRBV5-1 and TRBJ2-5; 9 bases fit TRBD1. The CDR3 extends over 14 amino acids. Losses at the gene ends were 4 bases for V and 3 bases for J; bases not matched to a gene: 4. CDR1 is SGHRS and CDR2 is YFSETQ in the germline V gene. In nucleotides, the CDR3 is TGCGCCAGCAGCCCTCGGACAGGGGAAGAGACCCAGTACTTC. Translating it yields CASSPRTGEETQYF.